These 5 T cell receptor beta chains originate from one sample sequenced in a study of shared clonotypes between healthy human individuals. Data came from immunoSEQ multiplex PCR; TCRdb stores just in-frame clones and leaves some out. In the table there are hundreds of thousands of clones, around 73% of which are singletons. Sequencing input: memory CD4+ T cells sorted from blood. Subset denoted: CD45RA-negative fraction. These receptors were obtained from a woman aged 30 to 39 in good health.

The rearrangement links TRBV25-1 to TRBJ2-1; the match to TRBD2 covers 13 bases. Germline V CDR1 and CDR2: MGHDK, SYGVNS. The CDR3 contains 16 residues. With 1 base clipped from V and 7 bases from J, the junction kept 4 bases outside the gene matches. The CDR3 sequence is CASSESTSGRRNEQFF. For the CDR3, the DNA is TGTGCCAGCAGTGAATCGACTAGCGGGAGGAGGAATGAGCAGTTCTTC.

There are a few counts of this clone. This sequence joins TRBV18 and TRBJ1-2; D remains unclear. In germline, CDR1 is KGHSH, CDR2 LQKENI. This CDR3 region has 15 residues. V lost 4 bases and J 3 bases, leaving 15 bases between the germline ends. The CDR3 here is CASSQKAGRDYGYTF. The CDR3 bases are TGTGCCAGCTCACAGAAGGCCGGGAGAGACTATGGCTACACCTTC.

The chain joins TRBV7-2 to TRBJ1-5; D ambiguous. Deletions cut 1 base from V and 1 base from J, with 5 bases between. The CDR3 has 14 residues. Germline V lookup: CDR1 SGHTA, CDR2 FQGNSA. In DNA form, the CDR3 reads TGTGCCAGCAGCTTAGGGGTGAGCAATCAGCCCCAGCATTTT. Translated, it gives CASSLGVSNQPQHF.

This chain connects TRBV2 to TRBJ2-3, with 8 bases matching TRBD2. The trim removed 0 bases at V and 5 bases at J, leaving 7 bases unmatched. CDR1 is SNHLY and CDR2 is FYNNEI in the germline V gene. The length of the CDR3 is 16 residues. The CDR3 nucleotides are TGTGCCAGCAGTGAAGCGAGCGGGAGAATTCGAGATACGCAGTATTTT. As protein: CASSEASGRIRDTQYF.

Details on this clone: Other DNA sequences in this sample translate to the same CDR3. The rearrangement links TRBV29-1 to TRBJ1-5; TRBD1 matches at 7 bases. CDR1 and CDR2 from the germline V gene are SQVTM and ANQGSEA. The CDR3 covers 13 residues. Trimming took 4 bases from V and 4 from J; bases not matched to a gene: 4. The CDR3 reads CSVVPGGNQPQHF. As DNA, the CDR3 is TGCAGCGTTGTTCCAGGGGGGAATCAGCCCCAGCATTTT.